Presented here are 2 T cell receptor beta chains from one specimen sequenced in a study of blood T cell repertoires in COVID-19. Method: immunoSEQ multiplex PCR; TCRdb's copy keeps in-frame clones and lacks some. The sample contains 250,000 to 300,000 clones, roughly 90% of which appear only once. Source material: peripheral blood. Source of these receptors: a man in his forties or fifties with acute or convalescent COVID-19.

The chain recombines TRBV4-1 with TRBJ2-3, with TRBD2 matching over 10 bases. From germline, CDR1 is MGHRA and CDR2 YSYEKL. Trimming took 2 bases from V and 3 from J; bases not matched to a gene: 5. The CDR3 runs 16 residues. The CDR3 DNA reads as TGCGCCAGCAGCCAACGCTTTAGCGGGGGGACAGATACGCAGTATTTT. This encodes CASSQRFSGGTDTQYF.

The table lists this clone with a few counts. The V gene is TRBV6-1, the J gene TRBJ1-2, with D maybe TRBD1 (5 bases). Trimming took 0 bases from V and 6 from J, leaving 14 bases between them. The CDR3 is made up of 15 amino acids. CDR1 is MNHNS and CDR2 is SASEGT in the germline V gene. The CDR3 here is CASSEAGRQTHGYTF. DNA for the CDR3: TGTGCCAGCAGTGAAGCTGGTCGACAGACCCATGGCTACACCTTC.